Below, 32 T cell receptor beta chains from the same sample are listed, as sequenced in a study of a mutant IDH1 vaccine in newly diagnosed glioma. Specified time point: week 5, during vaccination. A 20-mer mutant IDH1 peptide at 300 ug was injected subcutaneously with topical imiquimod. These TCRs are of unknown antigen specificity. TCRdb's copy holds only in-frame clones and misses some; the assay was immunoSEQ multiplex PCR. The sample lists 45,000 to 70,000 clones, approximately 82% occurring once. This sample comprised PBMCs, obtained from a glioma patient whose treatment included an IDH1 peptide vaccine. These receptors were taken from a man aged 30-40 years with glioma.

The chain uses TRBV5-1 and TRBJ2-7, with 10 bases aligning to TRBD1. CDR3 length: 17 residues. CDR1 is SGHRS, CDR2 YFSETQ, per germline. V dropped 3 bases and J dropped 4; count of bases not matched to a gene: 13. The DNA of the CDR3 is TGCGCCAGCAGCTCCCACGCGACAGGGGGCGTCAGTTACGAGCAGTACTTC. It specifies CASSSHATGGVSYEQYF.

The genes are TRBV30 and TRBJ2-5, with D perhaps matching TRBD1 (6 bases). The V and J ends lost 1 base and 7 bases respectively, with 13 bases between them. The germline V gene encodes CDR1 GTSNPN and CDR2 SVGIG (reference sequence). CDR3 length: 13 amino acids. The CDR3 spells CAWSEDSRRTQYF. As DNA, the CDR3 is TGTGCCTGGAGTGAGGACAGCAGACGGACCCAGTACTTC.

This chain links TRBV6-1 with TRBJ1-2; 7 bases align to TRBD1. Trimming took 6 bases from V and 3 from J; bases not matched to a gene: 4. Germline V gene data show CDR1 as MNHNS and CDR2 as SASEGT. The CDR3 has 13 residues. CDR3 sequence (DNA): TGTGCCAGCAGGGGACAGACAGACTATGGCTACACCTTC. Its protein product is CASRGQTDYGYTF.

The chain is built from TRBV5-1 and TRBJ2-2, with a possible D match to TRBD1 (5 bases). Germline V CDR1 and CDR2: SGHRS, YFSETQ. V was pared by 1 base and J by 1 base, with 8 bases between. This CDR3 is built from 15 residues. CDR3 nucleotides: TGCGCCAGCAGCTTGAGCCAGGGGAACACCGGGGAGCTGTTTTTT. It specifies CASSLSQGNTGELFF.

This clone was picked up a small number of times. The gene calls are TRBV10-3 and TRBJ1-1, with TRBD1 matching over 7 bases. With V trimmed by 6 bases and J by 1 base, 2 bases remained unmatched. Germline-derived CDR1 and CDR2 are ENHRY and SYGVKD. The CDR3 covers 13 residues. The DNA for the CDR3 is TGTGCCATCAGGCAGGGGGGGAACACTGAAGCTTTCTTT. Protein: CAIRQGGNTEAFF.

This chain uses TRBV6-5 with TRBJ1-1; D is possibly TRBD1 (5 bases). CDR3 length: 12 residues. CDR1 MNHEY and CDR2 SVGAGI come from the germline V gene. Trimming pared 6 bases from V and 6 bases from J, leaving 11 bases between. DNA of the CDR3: TGTGCCAGCAGCCCTACAGGAGCTGAAGCTTTCTTT. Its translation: CASSPTGAEAFF.

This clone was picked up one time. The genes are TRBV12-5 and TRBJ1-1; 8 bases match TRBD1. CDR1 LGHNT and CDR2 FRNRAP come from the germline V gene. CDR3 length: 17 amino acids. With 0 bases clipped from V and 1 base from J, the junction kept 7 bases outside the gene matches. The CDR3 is CASGLVQGETANTEAFF. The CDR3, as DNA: TGTGCTAGTGGTTTGGTACAGGGGGAGACAGCGAACACTGAAGCTTTCTTT.

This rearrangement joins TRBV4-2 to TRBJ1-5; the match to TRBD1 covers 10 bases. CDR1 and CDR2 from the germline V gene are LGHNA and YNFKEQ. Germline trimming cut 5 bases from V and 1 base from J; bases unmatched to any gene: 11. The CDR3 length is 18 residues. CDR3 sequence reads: CASSLPGTGVRSNQPQHF. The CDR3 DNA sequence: TGTGCCAGCAGCTTGCCCGGGACAGGGGTGAGAAGCAATCAGCCCCAGCATTTT.

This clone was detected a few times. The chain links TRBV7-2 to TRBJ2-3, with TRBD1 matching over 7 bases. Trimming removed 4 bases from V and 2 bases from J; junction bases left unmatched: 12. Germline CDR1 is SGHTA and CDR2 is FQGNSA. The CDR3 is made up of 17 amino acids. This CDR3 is CASSSYSRQGFTDTQYF. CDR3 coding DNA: TGTGCCAGCAGCTCGTATTCACGACAGGGTTTCACAGATACGCAGTATTTT.

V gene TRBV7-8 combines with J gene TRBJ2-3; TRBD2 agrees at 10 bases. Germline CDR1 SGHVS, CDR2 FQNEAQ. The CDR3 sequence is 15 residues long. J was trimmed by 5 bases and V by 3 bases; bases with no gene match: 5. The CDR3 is CASSFLAGGLDTQYF. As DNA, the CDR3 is TGTGCCAGCAGCTTTTTAGCGGGGGGTTTAGATACGCAGTATTTT.

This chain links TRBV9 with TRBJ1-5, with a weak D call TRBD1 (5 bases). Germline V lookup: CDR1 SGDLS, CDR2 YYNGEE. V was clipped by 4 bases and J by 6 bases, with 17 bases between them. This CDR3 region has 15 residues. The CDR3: CASSSPWRGSQPQHF. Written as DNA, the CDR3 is TGTGCCAGCAGCTCACCCTGGCGGGGCTCTCAGCCCCAGCATTTT.

The CDR3: CSVSAGTGAGEQYF. CDR3 sequence (DNA): TGCAGCGTTTCAGCCGGGACAGGGGCTGGGGAGCAGTACTTC. This chain links TRBV29-1 with TRBJ2-7; 10 bases align to TRBD1. Germline V gene lookup returns CDR1 SQVTM and CDR2 ANQGSEA. The CDR3 extends over 14 amino acids. With V trimmed by 5 bases and J by 7 bases, 11 bases remained unmatched.

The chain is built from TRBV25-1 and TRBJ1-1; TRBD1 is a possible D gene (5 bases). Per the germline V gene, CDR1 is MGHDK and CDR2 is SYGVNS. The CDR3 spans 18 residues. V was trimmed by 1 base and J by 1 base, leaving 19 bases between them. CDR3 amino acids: CASSELGRRGFSNTEAFF. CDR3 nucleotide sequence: TGTGCCAGCAGTGAATTGGGGCGGAGGGGCTTCTCGAACACTGAAGCTTTCTTT.

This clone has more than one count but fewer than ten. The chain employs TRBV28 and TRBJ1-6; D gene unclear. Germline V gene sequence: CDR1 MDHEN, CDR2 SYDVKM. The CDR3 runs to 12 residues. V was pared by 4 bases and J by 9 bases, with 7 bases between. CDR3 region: CASSSAISPLHF. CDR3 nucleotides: TGTGCCAGCAGTTCAGCTATTTCACCCCTCCACTTT.

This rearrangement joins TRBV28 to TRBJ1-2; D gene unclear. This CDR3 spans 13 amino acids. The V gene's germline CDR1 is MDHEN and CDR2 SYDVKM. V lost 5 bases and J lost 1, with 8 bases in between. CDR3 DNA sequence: TGTGCCAGCAGTCGACACCGTAACTATGGCTACACCTTC. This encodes CASSRHRNYGYTF.

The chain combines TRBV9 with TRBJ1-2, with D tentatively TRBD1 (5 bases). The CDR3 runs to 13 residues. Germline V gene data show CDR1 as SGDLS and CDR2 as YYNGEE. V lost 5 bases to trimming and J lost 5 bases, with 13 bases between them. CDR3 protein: CASREQATYGYTF. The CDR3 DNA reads TGTGCCAGCAGAGAACAGGCAACTTATGGCTACACCTTC. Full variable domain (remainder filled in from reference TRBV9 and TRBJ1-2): DSGVTQTPKHLITATGQRVTLRCSPRSGDLSVYWYQQSLDQGLQFLIQYYNGEERAKGNILERFSAQQFPDLHSELNLSSLELGDSALYFCASREQATYGYTFGSGTRLTVV.

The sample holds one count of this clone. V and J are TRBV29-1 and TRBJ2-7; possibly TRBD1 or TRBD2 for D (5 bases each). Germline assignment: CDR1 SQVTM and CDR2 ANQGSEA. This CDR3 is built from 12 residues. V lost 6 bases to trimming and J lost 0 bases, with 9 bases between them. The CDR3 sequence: CSVLGTSYEQYF. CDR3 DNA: TGCAGCGTACTTGGGACCTCCTACGAGCAGTACTTC.

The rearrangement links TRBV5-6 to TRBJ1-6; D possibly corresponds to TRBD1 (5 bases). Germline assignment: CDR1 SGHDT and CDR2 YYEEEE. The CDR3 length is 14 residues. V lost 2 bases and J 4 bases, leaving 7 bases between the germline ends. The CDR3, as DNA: TGTGCCAGCAGCTTTGGGGGTTATAATTCACCCCTCCACTTT. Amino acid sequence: CASSFGGYNSPLHF. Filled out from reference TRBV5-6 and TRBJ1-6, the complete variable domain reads DAGVTQSPTHLIKTRGQQVTLRCSPKSGHDTVSWYQQALGQGPQFIFQYYEEEERQRGNFPDRFSGHQFPNYSSELNVNALLLGDSALYLCASSFGGYNSPLHFGNGTRLTVT.

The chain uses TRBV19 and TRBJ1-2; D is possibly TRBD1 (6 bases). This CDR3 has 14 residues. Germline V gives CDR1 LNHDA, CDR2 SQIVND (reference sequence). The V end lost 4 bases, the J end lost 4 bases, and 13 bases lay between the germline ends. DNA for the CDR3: TGTGCCAGTAGTAGAACACAGGGTCCCTATGGCTACACCTTC. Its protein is CASSRTQGPYGYTF.

CDR3 in DNA: TGTGCCAGCAGCTTCGTAGCGGGGGGGCCGACAGATACGCAGTATTTT. Translated, it gives CASSFVAGGPTDTQYF. The chain is built from TRBV5-6 and TRBJ2-3; 11 bases line up with TRBD2. CDR3 size: 16 residues. Looked up from germline, CDR1 is SGHDT and CDR2 is YYEEEE. V lost 2 bases to trimming and J lost 3 bases; unmatched junction nucleotides: 5.

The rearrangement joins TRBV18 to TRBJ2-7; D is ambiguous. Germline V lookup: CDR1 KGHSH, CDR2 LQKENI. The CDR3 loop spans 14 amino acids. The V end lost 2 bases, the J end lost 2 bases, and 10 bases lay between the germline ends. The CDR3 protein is CASSPNARAYEQYF. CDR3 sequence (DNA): TGTGCCAGCTCACCAAACGCAAGGGCCTACGAGCAGTACTTC.

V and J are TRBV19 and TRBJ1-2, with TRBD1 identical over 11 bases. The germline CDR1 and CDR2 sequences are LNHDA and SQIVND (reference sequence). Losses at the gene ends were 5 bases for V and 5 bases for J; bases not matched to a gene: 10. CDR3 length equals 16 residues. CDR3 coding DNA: TGTGCCAGTAGTGCCCGGACAGGGGGCGGCGGGTATGGCTACACCTTC. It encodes CASSARTGGGGYGYTF.

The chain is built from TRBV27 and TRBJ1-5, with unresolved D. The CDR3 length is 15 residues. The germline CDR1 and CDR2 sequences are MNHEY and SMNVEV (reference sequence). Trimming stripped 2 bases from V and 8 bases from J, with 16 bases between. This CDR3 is CASSLVPGSIEPQHF. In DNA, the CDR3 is TGTGCCAGCAGTTTAGTTCCCGGGTCAATCGAGCCCCAGCATTTT.

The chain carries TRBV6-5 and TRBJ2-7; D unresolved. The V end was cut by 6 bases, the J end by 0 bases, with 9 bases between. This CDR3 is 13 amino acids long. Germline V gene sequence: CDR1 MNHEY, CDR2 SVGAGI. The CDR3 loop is CASRVDGSYEQYF. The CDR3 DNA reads TGTGCCAGCAGGGTGGACGGCTCCTACGAGCAGTACTTC.

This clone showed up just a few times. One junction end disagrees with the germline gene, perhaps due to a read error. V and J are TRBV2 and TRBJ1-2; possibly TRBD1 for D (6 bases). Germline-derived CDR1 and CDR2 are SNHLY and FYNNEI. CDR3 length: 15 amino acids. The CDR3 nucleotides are TGTGCCAGCAGTGACCGGCAAAAGACAGGTTTCTACCAACACTTC. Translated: CASSDRQKTGFYQHF. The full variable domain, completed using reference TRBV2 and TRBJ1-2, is EPEVTQTPSHQVTQMGQEVILRCVPISNHLYFYWYRQILGQKVEFLVSFYNNEISEKSEIFDDQFSVERPDGSNFTLKIRSTKLEDSAMYFCASSDRQKTGFYQHFGSGTRLTVV.

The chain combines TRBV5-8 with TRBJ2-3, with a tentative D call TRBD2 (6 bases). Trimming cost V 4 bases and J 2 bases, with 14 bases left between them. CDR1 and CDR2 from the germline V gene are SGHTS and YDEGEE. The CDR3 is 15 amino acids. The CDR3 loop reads CASSRRGAHTDTQYF. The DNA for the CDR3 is TGTGCCAGCAGCAGGCGCGGGGCCCACACAGATACGCAGTATTTT.

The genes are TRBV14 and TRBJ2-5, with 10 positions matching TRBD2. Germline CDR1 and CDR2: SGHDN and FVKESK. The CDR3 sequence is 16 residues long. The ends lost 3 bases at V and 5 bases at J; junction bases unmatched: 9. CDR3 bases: TGTGCCAGCAGCCACGGTTTTCTAGCGGGGGTGGAGACCCAGTACTTC. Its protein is CASSHGFLAGVETQYF.

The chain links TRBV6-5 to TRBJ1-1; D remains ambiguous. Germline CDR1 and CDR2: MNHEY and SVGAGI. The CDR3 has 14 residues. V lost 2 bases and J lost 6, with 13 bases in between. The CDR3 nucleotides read TGTGCCAGCAGTTACGAGGGAGGAGGCCCTGAAGCTTTCTTT. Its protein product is CASSYEGGGPEAFF.

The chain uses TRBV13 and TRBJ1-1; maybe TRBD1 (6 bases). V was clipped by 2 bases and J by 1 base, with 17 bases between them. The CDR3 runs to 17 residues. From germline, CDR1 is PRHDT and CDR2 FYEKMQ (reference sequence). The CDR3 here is CASSLLRGAKGNTEAFF. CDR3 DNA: TGTGCCAGCAGCTTATTGCGGGGGGCGAAAGGGAACACTGAAGCTTTCTTT.

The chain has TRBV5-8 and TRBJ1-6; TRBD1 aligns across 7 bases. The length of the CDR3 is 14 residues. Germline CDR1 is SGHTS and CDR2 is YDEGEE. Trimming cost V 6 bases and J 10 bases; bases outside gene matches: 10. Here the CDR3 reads CASKRGRPMSPLHF. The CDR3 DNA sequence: TGTGCCAGCAAAAGGGGGCGCCCCATGTCACCCCTCCACTTT.

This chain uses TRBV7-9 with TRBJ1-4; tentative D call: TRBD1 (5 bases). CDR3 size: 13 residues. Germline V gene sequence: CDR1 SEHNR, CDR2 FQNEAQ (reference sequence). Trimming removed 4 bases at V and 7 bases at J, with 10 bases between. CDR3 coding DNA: TGTGCCAGCAGCTACCAGGGTAGTGAAAAACTGTTTTTT. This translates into CASSYQGSEKLFF.

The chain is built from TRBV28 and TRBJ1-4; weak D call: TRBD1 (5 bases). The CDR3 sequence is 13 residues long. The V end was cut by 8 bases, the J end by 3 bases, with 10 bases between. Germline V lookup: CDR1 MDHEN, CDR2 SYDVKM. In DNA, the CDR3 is TGTGCCAGCGGGGGGTCTCCTAATGAAAAACTGTTTTTT. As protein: CASGGSPNEKLFF.